The 5 T cell receptor beta chains presented below share a single source sample, sequenced in a study of blood T cell repertoires in COVID-19. Sequencing was performed with immunoSEQ multiplex PCR; in TCRdb, only in-frame clones are kept and a portion is missing. The table has 350,000 to 550,000 clones, over 75% seen once. The sequencing input was PBMCs or T cells enriched from blood (not recorded which). The receptors were sampled from a man aged 25 to 40 who had recovered from COVID-19.

This rearrangement joins TRBV2 to TRBJ1-6; D uncertain. Germline lookup yields CDR1 SNHLY and CDR2 FYNNEI. The V end lost 4 bases, the J end lost 0 bases, and 13 bases lay between the germline ends. The CDR3 consists of 17 residues. CDR3 in DNA: TGTGCCAGCAGTGTGGCCAGGCATAGCTCCTATAATTCACCCCTCCACTTT. Translating gives CASSVARHSSYNSPLHF.

The chain combines TRBV6-2 or TRBV6-3 with TRBJ1-2; D is uncertain. V lost 2 bases, J lost 5 bases, and 9 bases lay in between. Germline V gives CDR1 MNHEY, CDR2 SVGEGT. The CDR3 is 13 residues long. As DNA, the CDR3 is TGTGCCAGCAGTTACGGACGGGAATATGGCTACACCTTC. The encoded protein is CASSYGREYGYTF.

The genes are TRBV11-3 and TRBJ2-7; no clear D. Trimming removed 4 bases at V and 4 bases at J, with 5 bases between. This CDR3 is 11 amino acids long. Germline V lookup: CDR1 SGHNT, CDR2 YENEEA. The CDR3 DNA reads as TGTGCCAGCAGCTATGCGTACGAGCAGTACTTC. This gives the protein CASSYAYEQYF.

The rearrangement joins TRBV28 to TRBJ1-2, with TRBD1 matching over 8 bases. The CDR3 length is 14 residues. V shed 7 bases and J 8 bases; nucleotides not matched to a gene: 12. The germline V gene has CDR1 MDHEN and CDR2 SYDVKM. CDR3 sequence reads: CASTRQGRLGGYTF. As DNA, the CDR3 is TGTGCCAGCACCCGACAGGGGAGGCTAGGAGGCTACACCTTC.

This chain joins TRBV28 and TRBJ2-2; a possible D gene is TRBD2 (6 bases). Germline CDR1 is MDHEN and CDR2 is SYDVKM. CDR3 size: 15 residues. The V gene lost 7 bases and the J gene lost 4 bases, with 16 bases spanning the gap. CDR3 residues: CASIQLGGVTGELFF. The CDR3 DNA follows: TGTGCCAGCATCCAATTGGGGGGAGTCACCGGGGAGCTGTTTTTT. Full variable domain (missing parts from reference TRBV28 and TRBJ2-2): DVKVTQSSRYLVKRTGEKVFLECVQDMDHENMFWYRQDPGLGLRLIYFSYDVKMKEKGDIPEGYSVSREKKERFSLILESASTNQTSMYLCASIQLGGVTGELFFGEGSRLTVL.